The 14 T cell receptor beta chains listed next were all sequenced from one sample in a study of T-cell reconstitution after alpha-beta-depleted transplantation in children. Preparation of the TCRbeta library involved a method that used unique molecular identifiers. TCRdb reprocessed the PCR reads via MiXCR and lists one record per CDR3 protein. This sample has fewer than 1 million distinct CDR3 sequences, with roughly 15% found just once. The material sequenced was PBMCs, mostly from graft donor cells, taken 360 days after TCRalphabeta/CD19-depleted stem cell transplant. The receptors shown here come from a male patient younger than 18 who had a stem cell transplant for acute lymphoblastic leukemia, so the T cells may come from the graft donor.

This clonotype came up a few times. The chain has TRBV5-1 and TRBJ2-5; D is tentatively TRBD1 or TRBD2 (5 bases each). Germline CDR1 is SGHRS and CDR2 is YFSETQ. Trimming removed 0 bases from V and 5 bases from J, with 11 bases in between. The CDR3 has 14 residues. CDR3 residues: CASSLAGDLETQYF. The CDR3 bases are TGCGCCAGCAGCTTGGCTGGGGACCTTGAGACCCAGTACTTC.

This clonotype was counted only a few times. V is TRBV29-1 and J is TRBJ2-7, with 7 positions matching TRBD1. J was trimmed by 4 bases and V by 7 bases; bases with no gene match: 13. This CDR3 is 14 amino acids long. Germline V lookup: CDR1 SQVTM, CDR2 ANQGSEA. The DNA of the CDR3 is TGCAGCGCCGCCTATGTCACAGGGGAGTACGAGCAGTACTTC. Protein sequence: CSAAYVTGEYEQYF.

The J gene is TRBJ2-7, the V gene TRBV12-3 or TRBV12-4, with D perhaps given as TRBD1 or TRBD2 (7 bases each). The CDR3 extends over 19 amino acids. V was shortened by 7 bases and J by 3 bases, with 31 bases between the two germline ends. CDR3 sequence: CASTPRGLGGDRADYEQYF. CDR3 sequence (DNA): TGTGCCAGCACCCCGAGGGGGTTAGGGGGGGACAGAGCCGACTACGAGCAGTACTTC.

The V call is TRBV20-1, the J call TRBJ2-4; 12 bases are a match to TRBD2. Germline V gives CDR1 DFQATT, CDR2 SNEGSKA (reference sequence). The J segment lost 3 bases and the V segment lost 2 bases, leaving 8 bases of the junction unmatched. The CDR3 contains 17 residues. CDR3 amino acids: CSARPRLAGDGKNIQYF. In nucleotides, the CDR3 is TGCAGTGCTAGACCCCGACTAGCGGGAGACGGCAAAAACATTCAGTACTTC.

This clonotype has a count of ten or more. The genes are TRBV20-1 and TRBJ2-7; 10 nucleotides match TRBD1. Germline V CDR1 and CDR2: DFQATT, SNEGSKA (reference sequence). The CDR3 consists of 13 residues. V was pared by 3 bases and J by 6 bases, with 5 bases of the junction left unmatched. CDR3 in amino acids: CSARTGGVPEQYF. CDR3 DNA: TGCAGTGCTAGGACAGGGGGCGTTCCCGAGCAGTACTTC.

The chain carries TRBV12-3 or TRBV12-4 and TRBJ1-2, with a tentative D call TRBD1 (5 bases). This CDR3 has 15 residues. The V and J ends lost 5 bases and 10 bases respectively, with 23 bases between them. This CDR3 reads CASSPSAAGQGFYTF. Here the CDR3 DNA reads TGTGCCAGCAGTCCCTCGGCAGCCGGCCAGGGATTCTACACCTTC.

This clonotype has a handful of counts. The V gene is TRBV18, the J gene TRBJ2-3; the D is unclear. The V gene's germline CDR1 is KGHSH and CDR2 LQKENI. Trimming left V 0 bases short and J 2 bases short, with 6 bases between. This CDR3 is built from 14 residues. The CDR3 nucleotides are TGTGCCAGCTCACCACCGCGTGCCACAGATACGCAGTATTTT. It encodes CASSPPRATDTQYF.

The sample holds a few counts of this clonotype. The chain employs TRBV5-1 and TRBJ1-5; D is possibly TRBD1 (6 bases). V was trimmed by 5 bases and J by 5 bases, leaving 11 bases between them. CDR1 SGHRS and CDR2 YFSETQ come from the germline V gene. This CDR3 region has 13 residues. CDR3 residues: CASRQGLDQPQHF. CDR3 DNA: TGCGCCAGCAGGCAGGGGCTGGATCAGCCCCAGCATTTT. Looking up the rest from reference TRBV5-1 and TRBJ1-5 gives the full variable domain: KAGVTQTPRYLIKTRGQQVTLSCSPISGHRSVSWYQQTPGQGLQFLFEYFSETQRNKGNFPGRFSGRQFSNSRSEMNVSTLELGDSALYLCASRQGLDQPQHFGDGTRLSIL.

This clonotype has more than one count but fewer than ten. The V gene is TRBV29-1, the J gene TRBJ2-5, with D uncertain. The CDR3 is made up of 11 amino acids. From germline, CDR1 is SQVTM and CDR2 ANQGSEA. V lost 4 bases and J lost 2, with 5 bases in between. Written as DNA, the CDR3 is TGCAGCGTTGGCCCGCAAGAGACCCAGTACTTC. Protein product: CSVGPQETQYF.

The J gene is TRBJ2-3, the V gene TRBV21-1; the DNA was not compared with TRBD1, the D call given in the table. TRBV21-1 is annotated as a pseudogene. The CDR3 is made up of 18 amino acids. The CDR3, as DNA: TGTGCCAGCAGCTCCCAATCTAGGGGGACAGGGCCCACAGATACGCAGTATTTT. Its translation: CASSSQSRGTGPTDTQYF.

The J gene is TRBJ2-3, the V gene TRBV5-1, with 15 bases that match TRBD2. The CDR3 is 17 amino acids. The V gene end was trimmed by 2 bases and the J gene end by 8 bases; junction bases not matched to a gene: 9. Germline CDR1 SGHRS, CDR2 YFSETQ. The CDR3 nucleotides read TGCGCCAGCAGCTTCGGGACTAGCGGGGGGATGGTCGGTACGCAGTATTTT. It translates to CASSFGTSGGMVGTQYF.

The V and J genes are TRBV20-1 and TRBJ2-7; 8 nucleotides match TRBD1. With 6 bases clipped from V and 6 bases from J, the junction kept 10 bases outside the gene matches. The CDR3 length is 13 residues. Germline-derived CDR1 and CDR2 are DFQATT and SNEGSKA (reference sequence). CDR3 coding DNA: TGCAGTGCCCAATGGACAGGGTCCGGCGAGCAGTACTTC. Its protein product is CSAQWTGSGEQYF.

The chain uses TRBV20-1 and TRBJ2-2, with no clear D. V dropped 0 bases and J dropped 8 bases, with 7 bases sitting between them. CDR3 length: 12 amino acids. Germline CDR1 is DFQATT and CDR2 is SNEGSKA (reference sequence). DNA of the CDR3: TGCAGTGCTAGAGAACCGGTGGGGGAGCTGTTTTTT. Amino acids: CSAREPVGELFF.

This clonotype was seen only a few times. The chain links TRBV19 to TRBJ2-5; 7 bases are shared with TRBD1. CDR3 length equals 15 residues. J lost 1 base, V lost 6 bases, and 8 bases had no gene match. CDR1 is LNHDA and CDR2 is SQIVND in the germline V gene (reference sequence). CDR3 loop: CASRSGHRGQETQYF. CDR3 DNA: TGTGCCAGTAGGTCGGGACACAGGGGCCAAGAGACCCAGTACTTC.